Below, 27 T cell receptor beta chains from the same sample are listed, as sequenced in a study of blood T cell repertoires in COVID-19. Clones were read by immunoSEQ multiplex PCR, and TCRdb kept only the in-frame ones, dropping some. There are some 200,000 clones in the sample; roughly four fifths occur only once, and about 10% lies in the top ten. Sequenced input: PBMCs or T cells enriched from blood (not recorded which). The receptors were sampled from a man aged 35 to 55 who had recovered from COVID-19.

This chain links TRBV3-1 (or the pseudogene TRBV3-2) with TRBJ2-1; 9 positions match TRBD2. CDR1 is LGHDT, CDR2 YNNKEL, per germline (reference sequence). This CDR3 region has 15 residues. V dropped 0 bases and J dropped 9; count of bases not matched to a gene: 6. The CDR3 DNA reads TGTGCCAGCAGCCAAGATACGACTAGCGGCAGTGAGCAGTTCTTC. The encoded protein is CASSQDTTSGSEQFF.

This clone was seen only once. This rearrangement joins TRBV5-4 to TRBJ2-6; tentatively, D is TRBD1 (6 bases). Germline CDR1 and CDR2: SGHNT and YYREEE (reference sequence). The CDR3 is made up of 16 amino acids. V was clipped by 4 bases and J by 2 bases, with 13 bases between them. In DNA, the CDR3 is TGTGCCAGCAGCCCAAGGGGGACGACTGGGGCCAACGTCCTGACTTTC. As protein: CASSPRGTTGANVLTF.

V is TRBV19 and J is TRBJ1-2; 9 bases map to TRBD1. V lost 7 bases and J lost 3; bases outside the gene matches: 6. Germline V gene data show CDR1 as LNHDA and CDR2 as SQIVND (reference sequence). There are 14 residues in the CDR3. The CDR3 nucleotides read TGTGCCAGTACCAATACAGGGGGCGACTATGGCTACACCTTC. This gives the protein CASTNTGGDYGYTF.

This chain uses TRBV4-1 with TRBJ2-2; TRBD2 is a possible D gene (7 bases). The CDR3 is 17 residues long. Germline V gene lookup returns CDR1 MGHRA and CDR2 YSYEKL. V lost 3 bases and J lost 4, with 18 bases in between. The CDR3 loop reads CASSHEGGRAGTGELFF. DNA for the CDR3: TGCGCCAGCAGCCACGAAGGGGGGAGGGCGGGCACCGGGGAGCTGTTTTTT.

This clone was counted many times. The chain employs TRBV7-9 and TRBJ1-2; 10 nucleotides align to TRBD1. Per the germline V gene, CDR1 is SEHNR and CDR2 is FQNEAQ (reference sequence). The V and J ends lost 5 bases and 8 bases, in that order; junction bases with no gene match: 8. The CDR3 has 14 amino acids. The CDR3 sequence: CASSLSGTGDGYTF. In DNA form, the CDR3 reads TGTGCCAGCAGCCTTTCCGGGACAGGGGACGGCTACACCTTC.

V is TRBV7-8 and J is TRBJ1-1; D uncertain. Trimming stripped 4 bases from V and 4 bases from J, with 10 bases between. The CDR3 is made up of 13 amino acids. Germline V gives CDR1 SGHVS, CDR2 FQNEAQ. The CDR3 protein is CASSSNAGTEAFF. DNA for the CDR3: TGTGCCAGCAGCTCCAACGCGGGCACTGAAGCTTTCTTT. The full variable domain, completed using reference TRBV7-8 and TRBJ1-1, is GAGVSQSPRYKVAKRGQDVALRCDPISGHVSLFWYQQALGQGPEFLTYFQNEAQLDKSGLPSDRFFAERPEGSVSTLKIQRTQQEDSAVYLCASSSNAGTEAFFGQGTRLTVV.

V and J are TRBV5-1 and TRBJ2-5; 12 nucleotides agree with TRBD2. J gave up 0 bases and V 1 base, and 4 bases lay outside the gene matches. Germline V gives CDR1 SGHRS, CDR2 YFSETQ. This CDR3 has 17 residues. CDR3 nucleotides: TGCGCCAGCAGCTTGCTAGCGGGAGGGCAGTACCAAGAGACCCAGTACTTC. The encoded protein is CASSLLAGGQYQETQYF.

The chain recombines TRBV15 with TRBJ1-1; D call uncertain. The CDR3 extends over 14 amino acids. The germline CDR1 and CDR2 sequences are LNHNV and YYDKDF (reference sequence). V was cut by 1 base and J by 3 bases, with 9 bases left in between. Here the CDR3 DNA reads TGTGCCACCAGCAGAGGGTACATTGACACTGAAGCTTTCTTT. Translation: CATSRGYIDTEAFF.

The chain has TRBV7-8 and TRBJ2-7; perhaps TRBD1 as D (5 bases). Deletions cut 0 bases from V and 6 bases from J, with 12 bases between. CDR3 length equals 14 residues. Germline-derived CDR1 and CDR2 are SGHVS and FQNEAQ. CDR3 in DNA: TGTGCCAGCAGCTTAGCCCTCCAGGGCTCCGAGCAGTACGTC. Amino acids: CASSLALQGSEQYV.

This clone was found a few times. The V gene is TRBV18, the J gene TRBJ1-1; no clear D gene. The ends were cut back, 5 bases at V and 1 base at J, with 5 bases in the middle. The CDR3 loop spans 12 amino acids. Germline CDR1 and CDR2: KGHSH and LQKENI. The CDR3 nucleotides are TGTGCCAGCTCAAACGGGAACACTGAAGCTTTCTTT. This gives the protein CASSNGNTEAFF.

CDR3 protein: CASSQDPSNTEAFF. DNA of the CDR3: TGCGCCAGCAGCCAAGATCCTTCCAACACTGAAGCTTTCTTT. This sequence joins TRBV4-3 and TRBJ1-1, with D uncertain. CDR3 length: 14 amino acids. Germline V gene data show CDR1 as LGHNA and CDR2 as YSLEER. Trimming cost V 0 bases and J 2 bases, with 7 bases left between them.

The rearrangement uses TRBV19 and TRBJ1-2, with 8 nucleotides matching TRBD1. The V segment lost 6 bases and the J segment 3 bases; nucleotides outside the gene matches: 3. This CDR3 region has 13 residues. Germline lookup yields CDR1 LNHDA and CDR2 SQIVND (reference sequence). The CDR3 reads CASRAQGDYGYTF. In DNA form, the CDR3 reads TGTGCCAGTAGGGCACAGGGGGACTATGGCTACACCTTC.

The chain recombines TRBV18 with TRBJ1-4, with D possibly being TRBD1 (5 bases). V shed 4 bases and J shed 0 bases, with 9 bases lying between them. The germline gives CDR1 KGHSH, CDR2 LQKENI. The CDR3 sequence is 15 residues long. The CDR3, as DNA: TGTGCCAGCTCACTACGACAGCCAACTAATGAAAAACTGTTTTTT. It yields the protein CASSLRQPTNEKLFF. Supplemented by reference TRBV18 and TRBJ1-4, the full variable domain reads NAGVMQNPRHLVRRRGQEARLRCSPMKGHSHVYWYRQLPEEGLKFMVYLQKENIIDESGMPKERFSAEFPKEGPSILRIQQVVRGDSAAYFCASSLRQPTNEKLFFGSGTQLSVL.

The CDR3 loop reads CASQGATEQYF. CDR3 DNA: TGTGCCAGCCAAGGGGCGACCGAGCAGTACTTC. The chain has TRBV12-3 or TRBV12-4 and TRBJ2-7; tentative D call: TRBD1 (5 bases). The CDR3 consists of 11 residues. Trimming stripped 8 bases from V and 6 bases from J, with 11 bases between.

The CDR3 here is CASSPPQGPYEQYF. DNA of the CDR3: TGTGCCAGCAGTCCCCCACAGGGACCCTACGAGCAGTACTTC. The chain is built from TRBV28 and TRBJ2-7; perhaps TRBD1 as D (6 bases). The CDR3 totals 14 residues. The germline V and J ends were trimmed by 5 bases and 2 bases, with 13 bases remaining between them. Germline V gene lookup returns CDR1 MDHEN and CDR2 SYDVKM.

This clone was observed a few times. This chain joins TRBV19 and TRBJ1-5; maybe TRBD1 (6 bases). The CDR3 is made up of 14 amino acids. Germline V gene data show CDR1 as LNHDA and CDR2 as SQIVND (reference sequence). Trimming left V 8 bases short and J 1 base short, with 12 bases between. CDR3 sequence: CASRTGTSNQPQHF. CDR3 nucleotides: TGTGCCAGTCGCACAGGGACAAGCAATCAGCCCCAGCATTTT. Using reference TRBV19 and TRBJ1-5 for the parts outside the CDR3, the full variable domain is DGGITQSPKYLFRKEGQNVTLSCEQNLNHDAMYWYRQDPGQGLRLIYYSQIVNDFQKGDIAEGYSVSREKKESFPLTVTSAQKNPTAFYLCASRTGTSNQPQHFGDGTRLSIL.

The chain recombines TRBV7-3 with TRBJ1-2; 8 bases fit TRBD1. V lost 5 bases and J lost 3; bases outside the gene matches: 5. CDR3 length: 14 residues. Germline CDR1 and CDR2: SGHTA and FQGTGA. The DNA of the CDR3 is TGTGCCAGCAGCAATGGACAGGGTTACTATGGCTACACCTTC. Translation: CASSNGQGYYGYTF.

The V and J genes are TRBV18 and TRBJ2-7; D may be TRBD1 (6 bases). Germline CDR1 and CDR2: KGHSH and LQKENI. The CDR3 extends over 16 amino acids. V dropped 4 bases and J dropped 2 bases, with 18 bases sitting between them. CDR3 sequence: CASSQNTGSSTYEQYF. The DNA for the CDR3 is TGTGCCAGCTCACAAAACACAGGGAGTAGCACCTACGAGCAGTACTTC.

V usage is TRBV6-2 or TRBV6-3 and J usage is TRBJ2-2; 12 nucleotides line up with TRBD2. The germline CDR1 and CDR2 sequences are MNHEY and SVGEGT. The V and J ends lost 2 bases and 6 bases, in that order; junction bases with no gene match: 4. The CDR3 extends over 16 amino acids. The DNA for the CDR3 is TGTGCCAGCAGTTACCGCGGACTAGCGGGACCCGGGGAGCTGTTTTTT. Residues: CASSYRGLAGPGELFF.

The J gene is TRBJ2-7, the V gene TRBV6-2 or TRBV6-3; D gene unclear. Germline loops: CDR1 MNHEY, CDR2 SVGEGT. The CDR3 is 13 residues long. V was shortened by 4 bases and J by 2 bases, with 9 bases between the two germline ends. In nucleotides, the CDR3 is TGTGCCAGCAGTTGGTCAGGCACCTACGAGCAGTACTTC. Its translation: CASSWSGTYEQYF.

The rearrangement joins TRBV19 to TRBJ1-1; tentative D call: TRBD1 (6 bases). Trimming pared 5 bases from V and 7 bases from J, leaving 17 bases between. The germline gives CDR1 LNHDA, CDR2 SQIVND (reference sequence). There are 14 residues in the CDR3. The CDR3 DNA sequence: TGTGCCAGTAGTTCCCCCGTAGGCAGGGGTGAAGCTTTCTTT. It is translated as CASSSPVGRGEAFF. Drawing the rest from reference TRBV19 and TRBJ1-1, the complete variable domain is DGGITQSPKYLFRKEGQNVTLSCEQNLNHDAMYWYRQDPGQGLRLIYYSQIVNDFQKGDIAEGYSVSREKKESFPLTVTSAQKNPTAFYLCASSSPVGRGEAFFGQGTRLTVV.

The chain is built from TRBV19 and TRBJ1-2; D possibly corresponds to TRBD1 (5 bases). V dropped 4 bases and J dropped 4 bases, with 16 bases sitting between them. Germline-derived CDR1 and CDR2 are LNHDA and SQIVND (reference sequence). CDR3 length equals 15 residues. This CDR3 is CASSTADKDLYGYTF. CDR3 sequence (DNA): TGTGCCAGTAGTACCGCGGACAAGGACCTCTATGGCTACACCTTC.

The chain couples TRBV6-4 to TRBJ1-5; TRBD1 matches 7 bases. The CDR3 is 15 amino acids. Germline lookup yields CDR1 MRHNA and CDR2 SNTAGT. The CDR3 region is CADYPPGQYNQPQHF. CDR3 nucleotides: TGTGCAGATTATCCCCCGGGACAGTACAATCAGCCCCAGCATTTT.

The chain joins TRBV6-2 or TRBV6-3 to TRBJ1-2, with D possibly matching TRBD1 (5 bases). V lost 2 bases and J 5 bases, leaving 9 bases between the germline ends. Germline CDR1 MNHEY, CDR2 SVGEGT. There are 13 residues in the CDR3. The DNA of the CDR3 is TGTGCCAGCAGTTACAGGGGCCCTTATGGCTACACCTTC. Protein product: CASSYRGPYGYTF.

This clone was recorded only once. This chain uses TRBV5-1 with TRBJ1-6, with 7 bases identical to TRBD1. The germline V gene encodes CDR1 SGHRS and CDR2 YFSETQ. There are 15 residues in the CDR3. The ends lost 5 bases at V and 10 bases at J; junction bases unmatched: 12. The CDR3 nucleotides read TGCGCCAGCAGATTTTCTGACAGGGTGCGATCACCCCTCCACTTT. The encoded protein is CASRFSDRVRSPLHF.

The chain is built from TRBV5-6 and TRBJ2-1; TRBD1 might be the D (6 bases). Per the germline V gene, CDR1 is SGHDT and CDR2 is YYEEEE. V lost 0 bases, J lost 5 bases, and 15 bases lay in between. CDR3 length equals 16 residues. In DNA form, the CDR3 reads TGTGCCAGCAGCTTGGAGGGGGTGGCGTGGGACAATGAGCAGTTCTTC. Amino acid sequence: CASSLEGVAWDNEQFF.

This clone was detected a few times. The rearrangement links TRBV5-1 to TRBJ2-1, with D tentatively TRBD2 (5 bases). V shed 6 bases and J shed 4 bases, with 17 bases lying between them. CDR3 length: 15 residues. The germline V gene has CDR1 SGHRS and CDR2 YFSETQ. CDR3 protein: CASNPAFRRYNEQFF. CDR3 bases: TGCGCCAGCAATCCAGCCTTTAGGAGGTACAATGAGCAGTTCTTC. Complete variable domain (other parts from reference TRBV5-1 and TRBJ2-1): KAGVTQTPRYLIKTRGQQVTLSCSPISGHRSVSWYQQTPGQGLQFLFEYFSETQRNKGNFPGRFSGRQFSNSRSEMNVSTLELGDSALYLCASNPAFRRYNEQFFGPGTRLTVL.